These T cell receptor beta chains were read from a single sample in a study of cytomegalovirus exposure and HLA in healthy donors. TCRdb's table, derived via immunoSEQ multiplex PCR, lists solely in-frame clones and lacks some. The sample shows about 160,000 clones, 84% of them seen only once. The material sequenced was PBMCs. The receptors come from a man in his fifties in good health and CMV-seropositive. CDR3s include the opening cysteine and the closing phenylalanine or tryptophan.

V gene,CDR3 protein
TRBV7-3,CASSFGAENTEAFF
TRBV27,CASSFRGNDQPQHF
TRBV29-1,CSVVGGEISLGTQYF
TRBV18,CASSPDQSGGAVPLHF
TRBV19,CASSVFSGSYNEQFF
TRBV7-2,CASSPPAASAGYTF
TRBV5-5,CASSWGVGNTEAFF
TRBV6-1,CASSGRLGGRDSPLHF
TRBV7-9,CASSPQGAHEQYF
TRBV5-5,CASSLVAEGEAFF
TRBV18,CASSPPTGYTEAFF
TRBV7-3,CASSQVGGLGITEAFF
TRBV2,CASRPGLVTDTQYF
TRBV6-4,CASSDVGTDSYEQYF
TRBV9,CASSVGLAVQETQYF
TRBV6-5,CASSSPRGGHYGYTF
TRBV19,CASRRTANTGELFF
TRBV29-1,CSASGQGLSYEQYF
TRBV7-6,CASSLATGKGVKLFF
TRBV5-5,CASSPDSSYEQYF
TRBV14,CASSQEPFDRDGYTF
TRBV25-1,CASSEWGGSTGELFF
TRBV18,CASSLNRQLNTEAFF
TRBV5-8,CASSKGQGVSQPQHF
TRBV29-1,CSVEIAGTGDYNEQFF
TRBV2,CASSSGEETQYF
TRBV5-1,CASSPGSRGWNEQYF
TRBV6-1,CASSAGASGNTIYF
TRBV6-5,CASSYSGRGLINEQFF
TRBV11-2,CASSLDQRTSTDTQYF
TRBV5-4,CASSAGTGIYNEQFF
TRBV5-1,CASRQGSGTEAFF
TRBV6-6,CASSYSRGNTEAFF
TRBV5-4,CASHPTSGNSNEQFF
TRBV19,CASSIDRARVTEAFF